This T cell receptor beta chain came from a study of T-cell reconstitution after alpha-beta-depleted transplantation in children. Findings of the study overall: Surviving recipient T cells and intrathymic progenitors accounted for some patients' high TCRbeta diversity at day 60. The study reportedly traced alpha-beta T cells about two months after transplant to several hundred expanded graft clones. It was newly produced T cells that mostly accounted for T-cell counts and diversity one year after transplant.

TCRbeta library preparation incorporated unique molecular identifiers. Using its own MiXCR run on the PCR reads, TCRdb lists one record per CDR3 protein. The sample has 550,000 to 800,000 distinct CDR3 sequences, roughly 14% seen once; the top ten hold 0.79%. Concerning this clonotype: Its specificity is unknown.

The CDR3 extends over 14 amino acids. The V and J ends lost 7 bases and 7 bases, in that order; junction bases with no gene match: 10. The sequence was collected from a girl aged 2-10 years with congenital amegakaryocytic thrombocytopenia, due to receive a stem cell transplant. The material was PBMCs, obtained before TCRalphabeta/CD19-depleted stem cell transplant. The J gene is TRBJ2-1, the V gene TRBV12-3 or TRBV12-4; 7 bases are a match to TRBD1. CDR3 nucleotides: TGTGCCAGCACCGAACAGGGGATCGAGAATGAGCAGTTCTTC. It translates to CASTEQGIENEQFF.